This T cell receptor beta chain was identified during a study of T-cell memory formation after mild COVID-19. The V and J ends lost 2 bases and 8 bases respectively, with 15 bases between them. The germline gives CDR1 MNHEY, CDR2 SVGEGT. This CDR3 region has 15 residues. Sample barcodes and UMIs were carried by the TCR alpha and TCR beta cDNA libraries that 5'RACE generated with constant-segment primers. From the 5' RACE reads, TCRdb called clonotypes with MiXCR, one entry per CDR3 protein. The sample has some 180,000 distinct CDR3 sequences; over 10% are singletons. The sequencing sample was made of PBMCs or a T cell subset sorted from them (not recorded which). This TCR derives from a man younger than 35 who had mild COVID-19 (a few samples of this study predate the infection). Cell type and time point are not known. This rearrangement joins TRBV6-2 or TRBV6-3 to TRBJ1-4; maybe TRBD1 (5 bases). CDR3 sequence: CASSYGGLGGEKLFF. The CDR3 DNA follows: TGTGCCAGCAGTTACGGCGGACTCGGGGGGGAAAAACTGTTTTTT.